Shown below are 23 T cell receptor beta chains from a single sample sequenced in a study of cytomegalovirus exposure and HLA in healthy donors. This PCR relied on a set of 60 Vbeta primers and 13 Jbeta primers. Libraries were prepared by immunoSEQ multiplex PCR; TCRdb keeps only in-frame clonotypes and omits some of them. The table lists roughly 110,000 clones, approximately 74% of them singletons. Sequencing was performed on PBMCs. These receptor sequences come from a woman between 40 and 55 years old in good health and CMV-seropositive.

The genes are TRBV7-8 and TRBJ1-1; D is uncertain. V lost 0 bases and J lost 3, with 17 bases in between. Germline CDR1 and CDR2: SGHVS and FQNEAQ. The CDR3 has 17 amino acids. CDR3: CASSLARHLTIDTEAFF. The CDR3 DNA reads TGTGCCAGCAGCTTAGCGCGGCATTTGACGATTGACACTGAAGCTTTCTTT.

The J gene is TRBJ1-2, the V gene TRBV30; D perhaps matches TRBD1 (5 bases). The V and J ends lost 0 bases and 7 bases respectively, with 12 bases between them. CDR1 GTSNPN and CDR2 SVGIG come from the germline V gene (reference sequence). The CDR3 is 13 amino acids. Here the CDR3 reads CAWSVLKGSGYTF. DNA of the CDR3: TGTGCCTGGAGTGTACTAAAGGGGTCTGGCTACACCTTC.

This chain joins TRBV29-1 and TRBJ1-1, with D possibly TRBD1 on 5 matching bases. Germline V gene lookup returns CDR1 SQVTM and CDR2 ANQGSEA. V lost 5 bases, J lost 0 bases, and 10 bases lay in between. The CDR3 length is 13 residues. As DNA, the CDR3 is TGCAGCGTTACGACAGCTCTGAACACTGAAGCTTTCTTT. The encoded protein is CSVTTALNTEAFF. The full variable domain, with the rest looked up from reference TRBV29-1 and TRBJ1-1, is SAVISQKPSRDICQRGTSLTIQCQVDSQVTMMFWYRQQPGQSLTLIATANQGSEATYESGFVIDKFPISRPNLTFSTLTVSNMSPEDSSIYLCSVTTALNTEAFFGQGTRLTVV.

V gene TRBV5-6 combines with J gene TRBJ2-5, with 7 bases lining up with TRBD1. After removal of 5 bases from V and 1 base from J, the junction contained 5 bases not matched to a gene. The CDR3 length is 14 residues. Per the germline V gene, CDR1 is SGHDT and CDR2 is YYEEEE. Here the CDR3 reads CASSFRTGQETQYF. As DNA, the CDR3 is TGTGCCAGCAGTTTCCGGACAGGCCAAGAGACCCAGTACTTC.

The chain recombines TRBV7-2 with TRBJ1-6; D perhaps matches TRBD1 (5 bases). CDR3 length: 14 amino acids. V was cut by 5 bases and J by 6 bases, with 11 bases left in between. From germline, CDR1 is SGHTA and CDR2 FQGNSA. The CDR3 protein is CASSLDSPNSPLHF. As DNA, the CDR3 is TGTGCCAGCAGCCTTGACAGCCCTAATTCACCCCTCCACTTT. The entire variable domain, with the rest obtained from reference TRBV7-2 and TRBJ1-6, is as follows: GAGVSQSPSNKVTEKGKDVELRCDPISGHTALYWYRQSLGQGLEFLIYFQGNSAPDKSGLPSDRFSAERTGGSVSTLTIQRTQQEDSAVYLCASSLDSPNSPLHFGNGTRLTVT.

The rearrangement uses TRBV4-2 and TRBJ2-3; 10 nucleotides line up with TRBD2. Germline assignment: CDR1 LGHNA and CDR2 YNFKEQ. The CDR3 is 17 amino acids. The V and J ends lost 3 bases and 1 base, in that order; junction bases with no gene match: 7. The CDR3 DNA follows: TGTGCCAGCAGCCACGGGGGACTAGCGCTCGGCACAGATACGCAGTATTTT. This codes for CASSHGGLALGTDTQYF.

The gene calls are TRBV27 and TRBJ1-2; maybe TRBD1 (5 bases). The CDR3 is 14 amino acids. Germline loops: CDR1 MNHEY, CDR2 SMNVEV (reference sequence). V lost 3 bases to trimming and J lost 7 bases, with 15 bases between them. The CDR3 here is CASSFKRGASGYTF. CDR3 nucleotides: TGTGCCAGCAGTTTCAAAAGGGGCGCGAGTGGCTACACCTTC.

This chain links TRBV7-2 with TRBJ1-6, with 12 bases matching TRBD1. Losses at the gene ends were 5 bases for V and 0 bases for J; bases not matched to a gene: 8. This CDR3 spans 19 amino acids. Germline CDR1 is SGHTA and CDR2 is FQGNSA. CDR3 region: CASSPGTGGAGSYNSPLHF. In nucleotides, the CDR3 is TGTGCCAGCAGCCCCGGGACAGGGGGCGCGGGCTCCTATAATTCACCCCTCCACTTT.

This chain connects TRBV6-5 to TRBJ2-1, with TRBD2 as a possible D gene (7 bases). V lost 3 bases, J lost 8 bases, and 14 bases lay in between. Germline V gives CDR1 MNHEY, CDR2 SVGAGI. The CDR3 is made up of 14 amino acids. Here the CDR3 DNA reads TGTGCCAGCAGTTATGGCGGCGGGGGCTATGAGCAGTTCTTC. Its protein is CASSYGGGGYEQFF.

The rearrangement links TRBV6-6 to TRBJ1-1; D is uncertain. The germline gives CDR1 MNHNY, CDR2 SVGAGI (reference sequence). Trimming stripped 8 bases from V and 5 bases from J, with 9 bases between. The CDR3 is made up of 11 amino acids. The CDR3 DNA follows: TGTGCCAGCCGACAAATAACTGAAGCTTTCTTT. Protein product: CASRQITEAFF.

CDR3: CASSQDLPRQTGETQYF. DNA for the CDR3: TGTGCCAGCAGCCAAGACCTCCCGAGGCAGACCGGCGAGACCCAGTACTTC. This rearrangement joins TRBV4-2 to TRBJ2-5; no clear D. The CDR3 totals 17 residues. Trimming cost V 0 bases and J 5 bases, with 19 bases left between them. The germline CDR1 and CDR2 sequences are LGHNA and YNFKEQ.

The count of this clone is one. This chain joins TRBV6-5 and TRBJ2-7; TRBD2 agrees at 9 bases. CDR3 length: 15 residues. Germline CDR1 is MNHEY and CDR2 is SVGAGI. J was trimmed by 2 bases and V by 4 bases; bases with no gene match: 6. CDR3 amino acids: CASSSTSGGPYEQYF. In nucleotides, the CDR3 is TGTGCCAGCAGTTCGACTAGCGGCGGACCCTACGAGCAGTACTTC.

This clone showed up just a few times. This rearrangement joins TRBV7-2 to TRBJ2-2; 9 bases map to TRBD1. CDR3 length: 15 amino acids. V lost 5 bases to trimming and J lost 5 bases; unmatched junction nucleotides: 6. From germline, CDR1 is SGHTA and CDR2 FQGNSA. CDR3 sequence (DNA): TGTGCCAGCAGCCTACCGGGACAGGGAACCGGGGAGCTGTTTTTT. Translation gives CASSLPGQGTGELFF.

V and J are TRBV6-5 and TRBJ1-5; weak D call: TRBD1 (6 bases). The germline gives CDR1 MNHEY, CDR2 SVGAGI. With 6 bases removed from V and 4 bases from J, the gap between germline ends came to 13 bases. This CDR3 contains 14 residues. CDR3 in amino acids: CASSRTERNQPQHF. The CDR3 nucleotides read TGTGCCAGCAGCAGGACAGAAAGGAATCAGCCCCAGCATTTT.

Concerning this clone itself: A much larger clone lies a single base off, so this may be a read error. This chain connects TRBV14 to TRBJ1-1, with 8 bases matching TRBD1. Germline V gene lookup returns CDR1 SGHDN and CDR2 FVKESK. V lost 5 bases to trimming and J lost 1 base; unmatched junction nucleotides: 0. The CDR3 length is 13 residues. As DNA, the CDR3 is TGTGCCAGCAGCGGACAGGGGAACACTGAAGCTTTCTTT. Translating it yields CASSGQGNTEAFF.

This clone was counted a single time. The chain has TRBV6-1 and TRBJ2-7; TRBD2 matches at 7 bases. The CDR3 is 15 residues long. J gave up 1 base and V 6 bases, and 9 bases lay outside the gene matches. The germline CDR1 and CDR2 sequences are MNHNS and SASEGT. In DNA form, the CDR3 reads TGTGCCAGCAGCAAAGGCGGGGGTAGTTCCTACGAGCAGTACTTC. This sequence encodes CASSKGGGSSYEQYF.

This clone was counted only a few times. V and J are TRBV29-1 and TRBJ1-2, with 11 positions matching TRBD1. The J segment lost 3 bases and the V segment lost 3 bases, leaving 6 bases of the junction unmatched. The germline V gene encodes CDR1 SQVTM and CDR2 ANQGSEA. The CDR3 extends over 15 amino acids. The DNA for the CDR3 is TGCAGCGTTGACCGTGGACAGGGGGCAGACTATGGCTACACCTTC. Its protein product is CSVDRGQGADYGYTF.

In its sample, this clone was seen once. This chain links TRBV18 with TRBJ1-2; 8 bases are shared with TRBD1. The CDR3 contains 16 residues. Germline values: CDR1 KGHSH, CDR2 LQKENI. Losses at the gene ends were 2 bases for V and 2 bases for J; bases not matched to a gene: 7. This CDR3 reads CASSPTDRVGNYGYTF. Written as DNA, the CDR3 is TGTGCCAGCTCACCAACGGACAGGGTGGGAAACTATGGCTACACCTTC.

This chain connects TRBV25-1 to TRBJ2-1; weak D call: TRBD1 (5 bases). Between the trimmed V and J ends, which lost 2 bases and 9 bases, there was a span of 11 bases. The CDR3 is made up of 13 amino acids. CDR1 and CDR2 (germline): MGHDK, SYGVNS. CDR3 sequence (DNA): TGTGCCAGCAGTGAACGTCAGGGTTCTGAGCAGTTCTTC. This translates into CASSERQGSEQFF.

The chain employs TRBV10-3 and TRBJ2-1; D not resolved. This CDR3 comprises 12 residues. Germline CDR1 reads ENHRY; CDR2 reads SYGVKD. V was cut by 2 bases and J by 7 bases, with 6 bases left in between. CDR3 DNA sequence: TGTGCCATCAGTGAGGGAGCTAATGAGCAGTTCTTC. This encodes CAISEGANEQFF.

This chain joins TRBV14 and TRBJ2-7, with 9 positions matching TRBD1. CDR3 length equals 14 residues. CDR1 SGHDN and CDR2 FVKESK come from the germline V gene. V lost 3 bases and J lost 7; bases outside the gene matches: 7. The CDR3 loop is CASSHPGQGMEQYF. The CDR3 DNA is TGTGCCAGCAGCCATCCGGGACAGGGTATGGAGCAGTACTTC.

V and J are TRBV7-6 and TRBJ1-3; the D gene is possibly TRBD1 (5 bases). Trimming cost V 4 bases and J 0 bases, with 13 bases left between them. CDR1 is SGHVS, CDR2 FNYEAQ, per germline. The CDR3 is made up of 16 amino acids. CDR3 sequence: CASSSPYRSSGNTIYF. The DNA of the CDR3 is TGTGCCAGCAGCTCACCCTACAGGAGCTCTGGAAACACCATATATTTT.

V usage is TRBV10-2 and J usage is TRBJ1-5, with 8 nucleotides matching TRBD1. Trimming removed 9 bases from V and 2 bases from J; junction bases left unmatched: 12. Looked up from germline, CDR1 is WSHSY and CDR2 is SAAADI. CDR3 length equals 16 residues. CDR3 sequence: CASSTGAALGNQPQHF. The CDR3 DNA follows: TGCGCCAGTTCGACAGGGGCTGCTTTAGGCAATCAGCCCCAGCATTTT.